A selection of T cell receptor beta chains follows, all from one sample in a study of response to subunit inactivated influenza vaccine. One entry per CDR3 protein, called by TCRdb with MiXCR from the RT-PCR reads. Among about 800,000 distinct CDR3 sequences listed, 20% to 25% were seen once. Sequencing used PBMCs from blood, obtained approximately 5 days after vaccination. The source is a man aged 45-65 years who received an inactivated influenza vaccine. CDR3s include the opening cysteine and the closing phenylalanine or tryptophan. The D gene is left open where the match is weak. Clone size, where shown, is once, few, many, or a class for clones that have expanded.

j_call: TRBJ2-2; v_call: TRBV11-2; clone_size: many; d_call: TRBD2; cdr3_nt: TGTGCCAGCAGCTTAGTTTTCGGCGGGAGGGTCGTTGCCACCGGGGAGCTGTTTTTT; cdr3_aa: CASSLVFGGRVVATGELFF
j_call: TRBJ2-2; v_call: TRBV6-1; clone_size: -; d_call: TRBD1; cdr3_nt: TGTGCCAGCATCGGAGTCAGAGGGGGCAACACCGGGGAGCTGTTTTTT; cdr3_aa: CASIGVRGGNTGELFF
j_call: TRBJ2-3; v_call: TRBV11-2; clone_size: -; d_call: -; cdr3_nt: TGTGCCAGCAGCGGACGACTAGGAAATGTCAGGACAGATACGCAGTATTTT; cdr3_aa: CASSGRLGNVRTDTQYF
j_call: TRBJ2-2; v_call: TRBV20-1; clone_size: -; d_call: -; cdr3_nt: TGCAGTGCTAGAGTGGCAGGGAACACCGGGGAGCTGTTTTTT; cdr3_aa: CSARVAGNTGELFF
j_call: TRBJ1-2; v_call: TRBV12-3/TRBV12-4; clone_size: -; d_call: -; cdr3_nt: TGTGCCAGCAGTCCTCGACAGAATTATGGCTACACCTTC; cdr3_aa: CASSPRQNYGYTF
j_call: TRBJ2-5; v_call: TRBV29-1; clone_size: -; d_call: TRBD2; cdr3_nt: TGCAGCGTTAAGCAGGGTGGGCTAGCGGGAGAGACCCAGTACTTC; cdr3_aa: CSVKQGGLAGETQYF
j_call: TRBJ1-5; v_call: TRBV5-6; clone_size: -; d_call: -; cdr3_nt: TGTGCCAGCAGCTTGGGCCCCACGGGGGGCGCGAATCAGCCCCAGCATTTT; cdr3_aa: CASSLGPTGGANQPQHF
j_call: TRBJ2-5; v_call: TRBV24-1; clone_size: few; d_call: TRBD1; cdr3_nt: TGTGCCACCAGTGATTCAACATTCCGGGACAGGGACCAAGAGACCCAGTACTTC; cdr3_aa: CATSDSTFRDRDQETQYF
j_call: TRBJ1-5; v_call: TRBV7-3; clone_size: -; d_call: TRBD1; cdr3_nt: TGTGCCAGCAGCTCCGACGGGACAGGGAAGGGGAAGGACAATCAGCCCCAGCATTTT; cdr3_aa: CASSSDGTGKGKDNQPQHF
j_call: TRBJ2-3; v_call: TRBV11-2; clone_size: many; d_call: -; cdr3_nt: TGTGCCAGCAGCTTACAGCCAGGGGTTGCAGATACGCAGTATTTT; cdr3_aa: CASSLQPGVADTQYF
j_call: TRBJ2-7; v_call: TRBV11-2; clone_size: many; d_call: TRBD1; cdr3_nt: TGTGCCAGCAGCTTAGGGGACAGGGAATACGAGCAGTACTTC; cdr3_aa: CASSLGDREYEQYF
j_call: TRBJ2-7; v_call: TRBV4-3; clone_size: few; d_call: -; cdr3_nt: TGCGCCAGCAGCCAACGGCCTACAGGGTCCTACGAGCAGTACTTC; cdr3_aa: CASSQRPTGSYEQYF
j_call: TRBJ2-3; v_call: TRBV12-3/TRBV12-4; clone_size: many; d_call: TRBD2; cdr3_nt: TGTGCCAGCAGTTTAGTAGCGGGAGGAAGGGTAGATACGCAGTATTTT; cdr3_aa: CASSLVAGGRVDTQYF
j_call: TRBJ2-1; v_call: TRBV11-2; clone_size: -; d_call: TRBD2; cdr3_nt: TGTGCCAGCAGCTTTCCTCTAGCGGTCAATGAGCAGTTCTTC; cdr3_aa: CASSFPLAVNEQFF